The present TCR beta chain was sequenced within a study of cytomegalovirus exposure and HLA in healthy donors. General study findings and limits: For most TCR sequences rarity was the rule, although some public TCRs occurred in many donors. Through in vitro validation, three CMV-associated chains were shown to be specific for CMV antigens. Overall, some 160 TCR beta chains were annotated as cytomegalovirus-associated.

The donors were part of the validation cohort of over a hundred subjects. That cohort was separate from the first cohort, which comprised 550 to 750 subjects. Points on this clone: Its antigen is as yet unknown.

Germline CDR1 and CDR2: MGHRA and YSYEKL. The CDR3 extends over 15 amino acids. The ends were cut back, 3 bases at V and 3 bases at J, with 15 bases in the middle. Libraries were prepared by immunoSEQ multiplex PCR; TCRdb keeps only in-frame clonotypes and omits some of them. The sample consists of some 59,000 clones, roughly 89% of them appearing once. The TCR originated in a woman under 30 in good health and CMV-seronegative. The sample comprised PBMCs. V gene TRBV4-1 combines with J gene TRBJ2-7; TRBD1 might be the D (5 bases). The CDR3 sequence is CASSQHVETVYEQYF. The CDR3 DNA reads TGCGCCAGCAGCCAGCACGTCGAGACAGTCTACGAGCAGTACTTC.